A single sample gave rise to the 21 T cell receptor beta chains below, sequenced in a study of shared clonotypes between healthy human individuals. Measured with immunoSEQ multiplex PCR; TCRdb has only the in-frame clones, and not every one. The sample records 2.3 million or so clones, 85% to 95% being singletons. Sequencing used naive CD4+ T cells from PBMCs. This sample's subset: CD45RA+ positively selected. These receptors all come from a man aged 18 to 35 in good health. Some clones in this sample may be carry-over from other donors' samples.

The chain is built from TRBV27 and TRBJ1-4; no clear D gene. CDR1 is MNHEY and CDR2 is SMNVEV in the germline V gene (reference sequence). The CDR3 spans 14 residues. Trimming removed 2 bases from V and 8 bases from J, with 12 bases in between. CDR3 region: CASSLAGPWEKLFF. The CDR3 nucleotides read TGTGCCAGCAGTTTAGCAGGTCCTTGGGAAAAACTGTTTTTT.

The CDR3 loop is CAWRPGNVVLLYNEQFF. The CDR3 DNA reads TGTGCCTGGAGGCCTGGGAACGTGGTTCTCCTGTACAATGAGCAGTTCTTC. The V gene is TRBV30, the J gene TRBJ2-1, with D hard to call. CDR1 is GTSNPN and CDR2 is SVGIG in the germline V gene (reference sequence). The CDR3 totals 17 residues. Between the trimmed V and J ends, which lost 3 bases and 4 bases, there was a span of 22 bases.

The V and J genes are TRBV27 and TRBJ2-6; the match to TRBD1 covers 8 bases. Germline CDR1 MNHEY, CDR2 SMNVEV (reference sequence). The CDR3 consists of 19 residues. The J segment lost 0 bases and the V segment lost 1 base, leaving 8 bases of the junction unmatched. This chain's CDR3 is CASSLWPGQVYSGANVLTF. As DNA, the CDR3 is TGTGCCAGCAGTTTATGGCCGGGACAGGTGTACTCTGGGGCCAACGTCCTGACTTTC.

The chain links TRBV5-1 to TRBJ2-3; D possibly uses TRBD1 or TRBD2 (5 bases each). This CDR3 region has 14 residues. V was shortened by 0 bases and J by 15 bases, with 20 bases between the two germline ends. Germline V gives CDR1 SGHRS, CDR2 YFSETQ. CDR3 residues: CASSLEVGGGDNYF. The CDR3 DNA follows: TGCGCCAGCAGCTTGGAGGTTGGTGGGGGAGATAATTATTTT.

The chain carries TRBV7-6 and TRBJ2-5; D unclear. V was cut by 3 bases and J by 5 bases, with 10 bases left in between. CDR3 length: 13 residues. Germline lookup yields CDR1 SGHVS and CDR2 FNYEAQ. The CDR3 here is CASSLLRLETQYF. DNA of the CDR3: TGTGCCAGCAGCTTGCTGCGTCTTGAGACCCAGTACTTC. The full variable domain, with the rest looked up from reference TRBV7-6 and TRBJ2-5, is GAGVSQSPRYKVTKRGQDVALRCDPISGHVSLYWYRQALGQGPEFLTYFNYEAQQDKSGLPNDRFSAERPEGSISTLTIQRTEQRDSAMYRCASSLLRLETQYFGPGTRLLVL.

The gene calls are TRBV9 and TRBJ2-2; 8 bases are a match to TRBD1. The CDR3 totals 14 residues. The trim removed 2 bases at V and 13 bases at J, leaving 10 bases unmatched. Germline V gene data show CDR1 as SGDLS and CDR2 as YYNGEE. CDR3 protein: CASSVSPGGERLFF. CDR3 in DNA: TGTGCCAGCAGCGTGTCTCCAGGGGGCGAAAGGCTGTTTTTT. Supplemented by reference TRBV9 and TRBJ2-2, the full variable domain reads DSGVTQTPKHLITATGQRVTLRCSPRSGDLSVYWYQQSLDQGLQFLIQYYNGEERAKGNILERFSAQQFPDLHSELNLSSLELGDSALYFCASSVSPGGERLFFGEGSRLTVL.

This chain connects TRBV5-1 to TRBJ2-7, with 11 positions matching TRBD1. The CDR3 length is 18 residues. Germline loops: CDR1 SGHRS, CDR2 YFSETQ. J was trimmed by 3 bases and V by 3 bases; bases with no gene match: 14. CDR3 in amino acids: CASSSGQGARPLNYEQYF. Here the CDR3 DNA reads TGCGCCAGCAGCTCCGGACAGGGGGCCAGACCACTAAACTACGAGCAGTACTTC.

This clone was observed a handful of times. In DNA, the CDR3 is TGTGCCAGCAGCCCCGGGAATTGGGGTGATGGCTACACCTTC. It yields the protein CASSPGNWGDGYTF. The chain is built from TRBV6-5 and TRBJ1-2, with unresolved D. The CDR3 loop spans 14 amino acids. The V and J ends lost 6 bases and 6 bases respectively, with 17 bases between them. The germline CDR1 and CDR2 sequences are MNHEY and SVGAGI.

The chain carries TRBV10-2 and TRBJ1-2; no clear D gene. The germline V gene encodes CDR1 WSHSY and CDR2 SAAADI. V gave up 2 bases and J gave up 1 base, with 8 bases separating them. CDR3 length: 14 amino acids. CDR3 sequence (DNA): TGCGCCAGCAGTGAGGCAGACGGTAACTATGGCTACACCTTC. Amino acids: CASSEADGNYGYTF.

J is TRBJ2-1 and V is TRBV7-9; D gene ambiguous. V was shortened by 3 bases and J by 8 bases, with 11 bases between the two germline ends. The CDR3 sequence is 13 residues long. From germline, CDR1 is SEHNR and CDR2 FQNEAQ (reference sequence). CDR3 coding DNA: TGTGCCAGCAGCTTGGTGGTAGTCCATGAGCAGTTCTTC. Its protein is CASSLVVVHEQFF.

The table lists this clone with a count of one. The V and J genes are TRBV7-6 and TRBJ1-4, with TRBD1 matching over 8 bases. Germline V gene data show CDR1 as SGHVS and CDR2 as FNYEAQ. V lost 6 bases, J lost 0 bases, and 9 bases stayed unmatched. The CDR3 is 17 residues long. The CDR3 nucleotides are TGTGCCAGCAGTCCCGACAGGGGAGGGGCAACTAATGAAAAACTGTTTTTT. Its translation is CASSPDRGGATNEKLFF.

The CDR3: CAWSVTGGGTSTDTQYF. Written as DNA, the CDR3 is TGTGCCTGGAGTGTAACGGGGGGCGGGACTAGCACAGATACGCAGTATTTT. The chain joins TRBV30 to TRBJ2-3; the D gene is possibly TRBD2 (7 bases). V lost 0 bases and J lost 0, with 16 bases in between. The CDR3 runs 17 residues. CDR1 is GTSNPN, CDR2 SVGIG, per germline (reference sequence).

This rearrangement joins TRBV6-1 to TRBJ1-3; D might be TRBD1 (5 bases). Trimming cost V 6 bases and J 4 bases, with 16 bases left between them. This CDR3 has 15 amino acids. Germline assignment: CDR1 MNHNS and CDR2 SASEGT. CDR3 DNA sequence: TGTGCCAGCAGGAGAACAGGTTTAGAGGGAAACACCATATATTTT. Translated, it gives CASRRTGLEGNTIYF.

The chain is built from TRBV5-1 and TRBJ2-2; tentatively, D is TRBD2 (5 bases). Germline CDR1 and CDR2: SGHRS and YFSETQ. Trimming removed 4 bases at V and 1 base at J, with 14 bases between. The CDR3 has 16 residues. CDR3 in amino acids: CASSVGSSGNTGELFF. Here the CDR3 DNA reads TGCGCCAGCAGCGTGGGGTCCAGCGGGAACACCGGGGAGCTGTTTTTT.

The rearrangement joins TRBV5-1 to TRBJ2-7; 10 nucleotides align to TRBD1. CDR1 SGHRS and CDR2 YFSETQ come from the germline V gene. V was pared by 4 bases and J by 2 bases, with 6 bases of the junction left unmatched. The CDR3 sequence is 15 residues long. CDR3 sequence (DNA): TGCGCCAGCAGCCAGAAAGGACAGGGGGCCTACGAGCAGTACTTC. Its protein product is CASSQKGQGAYEQYF.

This clone was seen a single time. This sequence joins TRBV21-1 and TRBJ2-6; TRBD1, the table's D call, was not compared with the DNA. TRBV21-1 is listed as a pseudogene. This CDR3 has 24 residues. CDR3 loop: CASSKALGSRGRGRRGPGANVLTF. CDR3 DNA sequence: TGTGCCAGCAGCAAAGCGCTGGGATCGCGGGGCAGGGGGCGAAGAGGGCCAGGGGCCAACGTCCTGACTTTC.

This chain joins TRBV5-1 and TRBJ2-7, with TRBD1 identical over 9 bases. CDR3 size: 14 residues. Germline-derived CDR1 and CDR2 are SGHRS and YFSETQ. V lost 0 bases to trimming and J lost 5 bases; unmatched junction nucleotides: 3. This CDR3 is CASSLATGGDEQYF. CDR3 nucleotide sequence: TGCGCCAGCAGCTTGGCTACAGGGGGCGACGAGCAGTACTTC.

The chain has TRBV5-1 and TRBJ2-5; TRBD2 matches at 11 bases. Germline CDR1 SGHRS, CDR2 YFSETQ. J was trimmed by 5 bases and V by 3 bases; bases with no gene match: 6. The CDR3 spans 15 residues. CDR3: CASSSIAGGGETQYF. The CDR3 coding sequence is TGCGCCAGCAGCTCGATAGCGGGAGGGGGGGAGACCCAGTACTTC. Drawing the rest from reference TRBV5-1 and TRBJ2-5, the complete variable domain is KAGVTQTPRYLIKTRGQQVTLSCSPISGHRSVSWYQQTPGQGLQFLFEYFSETQRNKGNFPGRFSGRQFSNSRSEMNVSTLELGDSALYLCASSSIAGGGETQYFGPGTRLLVL.

The V call is TRBV19, the J call TRBJ1-4; maybe TRBD1 (6 bases). With 5 bases removed from V and 9 bases from J, the gap between germline ends came to 19 bases. CDR3 length: 15 residues. Germline V gene lookup returns CDR1 LNHDA and CDR2 SQIVND (reference sequence). The CDR3 region is CASSLQGTTFQKLFF. CDR3 DNA sequence: TGTGCCAGTAGTCTGCAGGGGACAACTTTTCAAAAACTGTTTTTT.

The rearrangement uses TRBV6-1 and TRBJ1-1, with unresolved D. The CDR3 consists of 15 residues. With 3 bases removed from V and 0 bases from J, the gap between germline ends came to 11 bases. CDR1 and CDR2 (germline): MNHNS, SASEGT. In DNA, the CDR3 is TGTGCCAGCAGTGATAGTGGGGTCATGAACACTGAAGCTTTCTTT. This translates into CASSDSGVMNTEAFF.

The chain links TRBV2 to TRBJ2-5, with 9 positions matching TRBD1. Germline CDR1 is SNHLY and CDR2 is FYNNEI. The CDR3 runs to 14 residues. Germline trimming cut 6 bases from V and 2 bases from J; bases unmatched to any gene: 4. In DNA form, the CDR3 reads TGTGCCAGCAGGACGGGACAGGGACAAGAGACCCAGTACTTC. Protein product: CASRTGQGQETQYF.